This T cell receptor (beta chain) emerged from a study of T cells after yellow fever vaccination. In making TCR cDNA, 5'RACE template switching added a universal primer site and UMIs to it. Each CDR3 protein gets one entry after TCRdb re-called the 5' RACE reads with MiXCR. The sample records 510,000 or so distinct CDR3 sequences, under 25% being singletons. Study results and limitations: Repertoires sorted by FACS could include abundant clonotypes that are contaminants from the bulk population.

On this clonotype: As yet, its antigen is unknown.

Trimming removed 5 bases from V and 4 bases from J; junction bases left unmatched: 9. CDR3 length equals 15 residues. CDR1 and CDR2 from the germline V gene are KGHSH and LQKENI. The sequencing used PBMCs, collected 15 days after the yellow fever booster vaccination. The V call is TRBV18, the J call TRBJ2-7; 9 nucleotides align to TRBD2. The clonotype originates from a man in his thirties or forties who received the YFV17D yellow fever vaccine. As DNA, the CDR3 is TGTGCCAGCTCATCATTGTGGCTAGCGGGATACGAGCAGTACTTC. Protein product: CASSSLWLAGYEQYF.